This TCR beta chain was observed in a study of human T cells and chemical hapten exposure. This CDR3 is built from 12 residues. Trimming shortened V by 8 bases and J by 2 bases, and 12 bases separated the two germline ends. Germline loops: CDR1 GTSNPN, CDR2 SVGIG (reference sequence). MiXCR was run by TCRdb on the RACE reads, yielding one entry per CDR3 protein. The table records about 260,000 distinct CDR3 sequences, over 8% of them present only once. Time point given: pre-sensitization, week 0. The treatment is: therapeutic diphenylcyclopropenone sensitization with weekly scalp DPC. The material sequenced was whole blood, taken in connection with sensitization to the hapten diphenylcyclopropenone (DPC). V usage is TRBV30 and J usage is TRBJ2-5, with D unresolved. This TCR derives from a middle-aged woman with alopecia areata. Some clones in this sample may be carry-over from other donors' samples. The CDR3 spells CAGNLGQETQYF. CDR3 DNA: TGTGCCGGAAACTTGGGGCAAGAGACCCAGTACTTC.